This paragraph covers one T cell receptor beta chain sequence. What it recognizes is unknown. The data stem from a study of blood T cells in healthy people across ages. Study-wide findings and caveats: More naive CD4+ cells and higher diversity marked long-lived donors relative to aged donors. Lack of knowledge of donor CMV status possibly confounded expanded clonotype changes.

Trimming cost V 3 bases and J 3 bases, with 15 bases left between them. CDR3 length equals 15 residues. Per the germline V gene, CDR1 is MGHRA and CDR2 is YSYEKL. With a J-beta primer mix and a sample-barcoded 5' primer, a second PCR ran about 7 to 11 cycles. MiXCR was run by TCRdb on the 5' RACE reads, yielding one entry per CDR3 protein. The sample lists more than 1,400,000 distinct CDR3 sequences; roughly 45% were seen once. The rearrangement joins TRBV4-1 to TRBJ2-7; D is unresolved. This sequence was found in a woman aged 18-29 years in good health. The sample comprised blood. CDR3 sequence: CASSHQPLVSYEQYF. The DNA of the CDR3 is TGCGCCAGCAGCCACCAACCCCTGGTGAGCTACGAGCAGTACTTC.